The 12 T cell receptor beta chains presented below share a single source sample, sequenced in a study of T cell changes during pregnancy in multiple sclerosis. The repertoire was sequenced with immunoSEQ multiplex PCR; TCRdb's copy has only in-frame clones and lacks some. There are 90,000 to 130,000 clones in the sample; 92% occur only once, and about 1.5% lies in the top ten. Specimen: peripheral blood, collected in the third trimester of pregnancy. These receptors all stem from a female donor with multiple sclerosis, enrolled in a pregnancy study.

The CDR3 region has the DNA TGTGCCAGCAGCTTAGACCTACGTTCAGGGGGAGAGACCCAGTACTTC. It translates to CASSLDLRSGGETQYF. The chain employs TRBV11-2 and TRBJ2-5; 7 bases agree with TRBD1. The germline V gene has CDR1 SGHAT and CDR2 FQNNGV. This CDR3 comprises 16 residues. V lost 0 bases and J lost 4; bases outside the gene matches: 8.

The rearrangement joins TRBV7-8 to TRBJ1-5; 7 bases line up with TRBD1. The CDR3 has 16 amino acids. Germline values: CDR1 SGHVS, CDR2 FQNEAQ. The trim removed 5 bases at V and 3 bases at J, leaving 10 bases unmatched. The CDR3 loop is CASSKRPGQSNQPQHF. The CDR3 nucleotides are TGTGCCAGCAGCAAAAGACCGGGACAGTCCAATCAGCCCCAGCATTTT.

CDR3 in DNA: TGTGCCAGCTCACCGCTTCTACAGGGGTGGGCAAGCGGCTACACCTTC. It encodes CASSPLLQGWASGYTF. The V and J genes are TRBV18 and TRBJ1-2; 7 nucleotides match TRBD1. CDR3 size: 16 residues. With 3 bases clipped from V and 8 bases from J, the junction kept 15 bases outside the gene matches. Germline CDR1 and CDR2: KGHSH and LQKENI. Filled out from reference TRBV18 and TRBJ1-2, the complete variable domain reads NAGVMQNPRHLVRRRGQEARLRCSPMKGHSHVYWYRQLPEEGLKFMVYLQKENIIDESGMPKERFSAEFPKEGPSILRIQQVVRGDSAAYFCASSPLLQGWASGYTFGSGTRLTVV.

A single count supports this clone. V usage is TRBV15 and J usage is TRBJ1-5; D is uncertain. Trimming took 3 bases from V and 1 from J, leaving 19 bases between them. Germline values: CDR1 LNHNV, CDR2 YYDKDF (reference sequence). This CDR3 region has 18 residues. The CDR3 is CATSSLIRSPSSNQPQHF. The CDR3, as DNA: TGTGCCACCAGCAGCCTTATTAGAAGTCCAAGCAGCAATCAGCCCCAGCATTTT. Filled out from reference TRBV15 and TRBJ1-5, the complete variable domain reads DAMVIQNPRYQVTQFGKPVTLSCSQTLNHNVMYWYQQKSSQAPKLLFHYYDKDFNNEADTPDNFQSRRPNTSFCFLDIRSPGLGDTAMYLCATSSLIRSPSSNQPQHFGDGTRLSIL.

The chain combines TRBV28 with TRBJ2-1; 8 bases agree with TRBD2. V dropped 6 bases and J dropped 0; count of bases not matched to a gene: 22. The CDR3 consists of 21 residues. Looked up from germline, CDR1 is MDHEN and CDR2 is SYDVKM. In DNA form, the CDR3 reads TGTGCCAGCAGCTTACCCTCGCGGCTAGCGGGCCTAAAGAGCTCCTACAATGAGCAGTTCTTC. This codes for CASSLPSRLAGLKSSYNEQFF. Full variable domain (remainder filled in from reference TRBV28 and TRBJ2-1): DVKVTQSSRYLVKRTGEKVFLECVQDMDHENMFWYRQDPGLGLRLIYFSYDVKMKEKGDIPEGYSVSREKKERFSLILESASTNQTSMYLCASSLPSRLAGLKSSYNEQFFGPGTRLTVL.

The CDR3 bases are TGCGCCAGCAGCACGGGGACTGCAACCTATGGCTACACCTTC. This codes for CASSTGTATYGYTF. The V gene is TRBV5-1, the J gene TRBJ1-2, with D possibly matching TRBD1 (5 bases). CDR1 and CDR2 (germline): SGHRS, YFSETQ. This CDR3 contains 14 residues. V lost 4 bases to trimming and J lost 4 bases, with 14 bases between them.

The CDR3 loop reads CASSFGIAAAEAFF. The CDR3 DNA follows: TGTGCCAGCAGCTTCGGGATCGCGGCCGCTGAAGCTTTCTTT. The chain carries TRBV7-9 and TRBJ1-1, with D uncertain. This CDR3 contains 14 residues. V was clipped by 3 bases and J by 6 bases, with 14 bases between them. Germline loops: CDR1 SEHNR, CDR2 FQNEAQ (reference sequence).

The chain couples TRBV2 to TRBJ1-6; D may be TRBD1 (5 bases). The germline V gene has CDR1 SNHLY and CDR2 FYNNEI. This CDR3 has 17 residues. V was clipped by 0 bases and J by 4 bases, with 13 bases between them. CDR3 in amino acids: CASSEALLGGYNSPLHF. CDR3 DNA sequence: TGTGCCAGCAGTGAAGCGCTTCTTGGGGGGTATAATTCACCCCTCCACTTT.

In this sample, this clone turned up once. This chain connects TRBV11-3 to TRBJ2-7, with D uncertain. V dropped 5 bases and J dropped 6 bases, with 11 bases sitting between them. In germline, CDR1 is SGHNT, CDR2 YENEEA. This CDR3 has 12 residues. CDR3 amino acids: CASSLGSTEQYF. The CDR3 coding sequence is TGTGCCAGCAGCCTAGGCTCTACCGAGCAGTACTTC.

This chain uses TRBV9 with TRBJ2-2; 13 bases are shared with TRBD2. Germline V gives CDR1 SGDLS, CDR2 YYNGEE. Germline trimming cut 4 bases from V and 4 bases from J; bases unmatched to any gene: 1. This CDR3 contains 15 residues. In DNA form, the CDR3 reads TGTGCCAGCAGCTGGACTAGCGGGAGCACCGGGGAGCTGTTTTTT. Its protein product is CASSWTSGSTGELFF.

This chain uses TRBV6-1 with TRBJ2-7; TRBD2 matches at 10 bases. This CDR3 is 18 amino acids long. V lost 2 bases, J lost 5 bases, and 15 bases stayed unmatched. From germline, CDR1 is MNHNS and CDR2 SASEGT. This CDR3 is CASSEMVFEAGGSNEQYF. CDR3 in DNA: TGTGCCAGCAGTGAAATGGTGTTCGAAGCGGGAGGGAGCAACGAGCAGTACTTC.

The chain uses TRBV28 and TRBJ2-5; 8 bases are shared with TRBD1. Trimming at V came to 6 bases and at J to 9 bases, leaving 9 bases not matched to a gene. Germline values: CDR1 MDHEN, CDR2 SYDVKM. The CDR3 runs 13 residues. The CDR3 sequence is CASSFGQTGAQYF. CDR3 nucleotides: TGTGCCAGCAGCTTCGGACAGACAGGGGCCCAGTACTTC. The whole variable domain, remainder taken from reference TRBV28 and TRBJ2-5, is DVKVTQSSRYLVKRTGEKVFLECVQDMDHENMFWYRQDPGLGLRLIYFSYDVKMKEKGDIPEGYSVSREKKERFSLILESASTNQTSMYLCASSFGQTGAQYFGPGTRLLVL.